The clone carrying this T cell receptor beta chain has ten or more counts. This entry is derived from a study of early T cells in non-severe SARS-CoV-2 infection. From the 5' RACE reads, TCRdb called clonotypes with MiXCR, one entry per CDR3 protein. The sample holds tens of thousands of distinct CDR3 sequences, 5% seen once. V was trimmed by 1 base and J by 11 bases, leaving 8 bases between them. This CDR3 spans 10 amino acids. The germline V gene has CDR1 DFQATT and CDR2 SNEGSKA (reference sequence). Input material: whole blood. This chain links TRBV20-1 with TRBJ1-1; D is perhaps TRBD1 (5 bases). The origin of this receptor is an adult who was a healthcare worker with PCR-confirmed SARS-CoV-2 infection or an uninfected control (not recorded which). The CDR3 DNA follows: TGCAGTGCTAGAGCGGACACTGCTTTCTTT. This encodes CSARADTAFF.